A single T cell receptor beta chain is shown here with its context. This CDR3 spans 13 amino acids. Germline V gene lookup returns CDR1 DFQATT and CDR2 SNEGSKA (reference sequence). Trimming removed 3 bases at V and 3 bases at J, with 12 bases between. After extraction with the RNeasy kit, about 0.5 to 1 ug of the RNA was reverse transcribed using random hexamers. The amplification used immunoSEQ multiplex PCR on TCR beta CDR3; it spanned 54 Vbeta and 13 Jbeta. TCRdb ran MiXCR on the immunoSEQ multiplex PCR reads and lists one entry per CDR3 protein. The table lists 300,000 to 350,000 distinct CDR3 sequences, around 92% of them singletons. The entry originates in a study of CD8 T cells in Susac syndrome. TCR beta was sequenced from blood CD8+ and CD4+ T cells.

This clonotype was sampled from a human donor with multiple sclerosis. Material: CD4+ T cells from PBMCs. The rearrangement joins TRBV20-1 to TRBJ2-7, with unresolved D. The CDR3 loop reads CSASAPRNYEQYF. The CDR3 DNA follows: TGCAGTGCTAGCGCGCCTAGAAACTACGAGCAGTACTTC.